This paragraph reports one T cell receptor (beta chain). The antigen is unknown. The record originates from a study of T cell responses to AZD1222 COVID-19 vaccine. About the research overall: The analysis combined second doses at about 4 or about 12 weeks.

Method: immunoSEQ multiplex PCR; TCRdb's copy keeps in-frame clones and lacks some. The data contain some 92,000 clones, 88% of them seen just once; the ten biggest clones take up 2.8%. CDR3 length: 13 amino acids. Trimming took 2 bases from V and 7 from J, leaving 6 bases between them. Germline V gene lookup returns CDR1 SGHTA and CDR2 FQGTGA. Study outcomes and limitations: Vaccination with two AZD1222 doses was followed by a rise in Spike-specific TCR breadth and depth. Nearly half of spike-specific TCRs reportedly target variant regions that are unmutated in the B.1.351 and B.1.1.7 variants.

Sample: peripheral blood, taken on day 0 of AZD1222 vaccination. The clonotype originates from an adult in good health. The chain is built from TRBV7-3 and TRBJ1-6; D call uncertain. CDR3 DNA: TGTGCCAGCAGCTTATTAACGAATTCACCCCTCCACTTT. It encodes CASSLLTNSPLHF. Combining the CDR3 with reference TRBV7-3 and TRBJ1-6 gives the whole variable domain GAGVSQTPSNKVTEKGKYVELRCDPISGHTALYWYRQSLGQGPEFLIYFQGTGAADDSGLPNDRFFAVRPEGSVSTLKIQRTERGDSAVYLCASSLLTNSPLHFGNGTRLTVT.